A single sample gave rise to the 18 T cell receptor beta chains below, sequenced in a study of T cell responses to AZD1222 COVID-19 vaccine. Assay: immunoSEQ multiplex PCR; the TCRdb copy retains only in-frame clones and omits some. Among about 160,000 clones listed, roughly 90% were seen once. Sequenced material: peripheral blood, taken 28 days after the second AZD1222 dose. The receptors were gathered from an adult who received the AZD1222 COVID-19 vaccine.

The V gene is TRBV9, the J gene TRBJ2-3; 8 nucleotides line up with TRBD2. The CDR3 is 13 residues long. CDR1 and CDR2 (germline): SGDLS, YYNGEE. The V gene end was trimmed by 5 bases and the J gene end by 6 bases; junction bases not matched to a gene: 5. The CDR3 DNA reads TGTGCCAGCAGTGCAGCGGGGGCCGATACGCAGTATTTT. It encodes CASSAAGADTQYF.

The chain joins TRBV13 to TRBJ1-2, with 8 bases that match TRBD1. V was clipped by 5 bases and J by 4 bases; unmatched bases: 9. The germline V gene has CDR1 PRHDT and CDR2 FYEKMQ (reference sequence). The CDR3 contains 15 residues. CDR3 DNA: TGTGCCAGCAGCAGATCAGGGGGCAAGGGCTATGGCTACACCTTC. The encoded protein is CASSRSGGKGYGYTF.

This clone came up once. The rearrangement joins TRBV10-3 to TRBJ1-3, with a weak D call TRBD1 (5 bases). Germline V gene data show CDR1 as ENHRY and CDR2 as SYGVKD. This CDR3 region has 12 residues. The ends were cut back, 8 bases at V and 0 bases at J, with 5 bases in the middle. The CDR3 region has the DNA TGTGCCATCGGGACCTCTGGAAACACCATATATTTT. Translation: CAIGTSGNTIYF.

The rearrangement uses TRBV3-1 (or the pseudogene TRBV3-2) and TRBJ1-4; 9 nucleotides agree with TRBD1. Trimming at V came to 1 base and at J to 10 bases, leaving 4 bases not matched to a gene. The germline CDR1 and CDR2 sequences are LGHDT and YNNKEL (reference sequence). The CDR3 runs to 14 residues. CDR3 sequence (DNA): TGTGCCAGCAGCCAAGGGGACAGGGCTGGAAAACTGTTTTTT. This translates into CASSQGDRAGKLFF.

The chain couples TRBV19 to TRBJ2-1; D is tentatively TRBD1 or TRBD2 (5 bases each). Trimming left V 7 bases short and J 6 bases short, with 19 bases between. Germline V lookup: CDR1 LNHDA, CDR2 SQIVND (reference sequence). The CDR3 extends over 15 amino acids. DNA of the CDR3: TGTGCCAGTACCCCGGGGCCTTCATACCTCAATGAGCAGTTCTTC. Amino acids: CASTPGPSYLNEQFF.

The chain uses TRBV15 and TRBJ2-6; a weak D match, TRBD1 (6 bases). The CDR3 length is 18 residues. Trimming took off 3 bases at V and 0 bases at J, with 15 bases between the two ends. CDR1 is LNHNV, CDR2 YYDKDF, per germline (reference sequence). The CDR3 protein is CATSRYTGLYSGANVLTF. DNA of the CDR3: TGTGCCACCAGCAGGTATACAGGGCTCTACTCTGGGGCCAACGTCCTGACTTTC.

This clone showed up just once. CDR3 protein: CASKSESSEAFF. The DNA of the CDR3 is TGCGCCAGCAAGTCAGAGTCCAGTGAAGCTTTCTTT. The chain couples TRBV5-1 to TRBJ1-1; D not resolved. The V gene lost 6 bases and the J gene lost 7 bases, with 13 bases spanning the gap. Germline V CDR1 and CDR2: SGHRS, YFSETQ. The CDR3 is 12 amino acids.

DNA for the CDR3: TGTGCCAGCAGTGAAGCGGGGGGAGGGAACAGCTACACCTTC. Translation: CASSEAGGGNSYTF. The chain employs TRBV2 and TRBJ1-2, with a weak D call TRBD1 (5 bases). The CDR3 totals 14 residues. Trimming took 0 bases from V and 9 from J, leaving 14 bases between them. In germline, CDR1 is SNHLY, CDR2 FYNNEI.

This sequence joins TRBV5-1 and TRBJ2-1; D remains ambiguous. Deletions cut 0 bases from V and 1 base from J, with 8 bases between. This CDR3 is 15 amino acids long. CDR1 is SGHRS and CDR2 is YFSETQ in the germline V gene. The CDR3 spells CASSLEGLSYNEQFF. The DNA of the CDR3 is TGCGCCAGCAGCTTGGAAGGGTTATCCTACAATGAGCAGTTCTTC.

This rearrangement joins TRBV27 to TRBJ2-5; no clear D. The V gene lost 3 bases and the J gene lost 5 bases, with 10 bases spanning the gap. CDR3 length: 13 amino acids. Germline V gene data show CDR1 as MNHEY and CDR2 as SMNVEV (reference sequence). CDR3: CASSFTGRETQYF. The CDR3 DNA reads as TGTGCCAGCAGTTTTACGGGTCGCGAGACCCAGTACTTC.

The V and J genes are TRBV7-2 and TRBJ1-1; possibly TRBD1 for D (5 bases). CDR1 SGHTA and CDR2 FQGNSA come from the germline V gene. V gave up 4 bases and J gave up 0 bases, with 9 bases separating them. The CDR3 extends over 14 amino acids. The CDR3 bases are TGTGCCAGCAGCTGGGGACGGTTGAACACTGAAGCTTTCTTT. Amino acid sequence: CASSWGRLNTEAFF.

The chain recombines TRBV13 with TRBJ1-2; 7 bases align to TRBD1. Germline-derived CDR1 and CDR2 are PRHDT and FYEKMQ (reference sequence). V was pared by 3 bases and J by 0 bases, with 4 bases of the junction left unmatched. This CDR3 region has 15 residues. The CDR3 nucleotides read TGTGCCAGCAGCTTCTCGGACAGGCCTAACTATGGCTACACCTTC. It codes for CASSFSDRPNYGYTF. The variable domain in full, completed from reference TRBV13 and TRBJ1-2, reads AAGVIQSPRHLIKEKRETATLKCYPIPRHDTVYWYQQGPGQDPQFLISFYEKMQSDKGSIPDRFSAQQFSDYHSELNMSSLELGDSALYFCASSFSDRPNYGYTFGSGTRLTVV.

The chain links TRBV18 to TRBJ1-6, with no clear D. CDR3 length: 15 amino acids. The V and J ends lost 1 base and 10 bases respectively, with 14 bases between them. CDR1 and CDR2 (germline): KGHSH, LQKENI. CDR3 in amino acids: CASSPRTPGSSPLHF. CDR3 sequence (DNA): TGTGCCAGCTCACCACGTACGCCAGGCTCATCACCCCTCCACTTT.

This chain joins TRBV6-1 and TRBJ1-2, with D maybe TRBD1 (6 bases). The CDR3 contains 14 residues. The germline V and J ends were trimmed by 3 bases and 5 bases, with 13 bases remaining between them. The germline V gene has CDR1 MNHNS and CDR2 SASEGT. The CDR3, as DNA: TGTGCCAGCAGTGAGTCGGGGGCCGGGTATGGCTACACCTTC. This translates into CASSESGAGYGYTF.

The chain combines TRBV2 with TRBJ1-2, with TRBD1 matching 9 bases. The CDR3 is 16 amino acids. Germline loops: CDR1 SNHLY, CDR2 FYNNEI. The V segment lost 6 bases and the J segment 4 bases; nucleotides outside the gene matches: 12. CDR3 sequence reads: CASSAMGQGLIYGYTF. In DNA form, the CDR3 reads TGTGCCAGCAGCGCCATGGGACAGGGCCTCATCTATGGCTACACCTTC.

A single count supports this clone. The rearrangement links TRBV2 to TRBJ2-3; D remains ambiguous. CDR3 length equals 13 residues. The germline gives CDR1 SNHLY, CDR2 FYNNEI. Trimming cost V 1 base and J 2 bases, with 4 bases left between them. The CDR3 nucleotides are TGTGCCAGCAGTGAAGAGACCACAGATACGCAGTATTTT. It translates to CASSEETTDTQYF.

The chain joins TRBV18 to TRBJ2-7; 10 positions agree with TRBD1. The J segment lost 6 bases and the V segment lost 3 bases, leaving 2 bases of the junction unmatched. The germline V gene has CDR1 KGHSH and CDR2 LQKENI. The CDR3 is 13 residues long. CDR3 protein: CASSPGQGSEQYF. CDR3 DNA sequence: TGTGCCAGCTCACCGGGACAGGGGTCCGAGCAGTACTTC.

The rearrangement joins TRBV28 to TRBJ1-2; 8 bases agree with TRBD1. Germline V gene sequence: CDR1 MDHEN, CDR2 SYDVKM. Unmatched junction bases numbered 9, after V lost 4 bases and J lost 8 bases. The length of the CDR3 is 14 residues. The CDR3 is CASSSGGQGVGYTF. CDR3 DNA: TGTGCCAGCAGTTCGGGAGGACAGGGTGTAGGCTACACCTTC.